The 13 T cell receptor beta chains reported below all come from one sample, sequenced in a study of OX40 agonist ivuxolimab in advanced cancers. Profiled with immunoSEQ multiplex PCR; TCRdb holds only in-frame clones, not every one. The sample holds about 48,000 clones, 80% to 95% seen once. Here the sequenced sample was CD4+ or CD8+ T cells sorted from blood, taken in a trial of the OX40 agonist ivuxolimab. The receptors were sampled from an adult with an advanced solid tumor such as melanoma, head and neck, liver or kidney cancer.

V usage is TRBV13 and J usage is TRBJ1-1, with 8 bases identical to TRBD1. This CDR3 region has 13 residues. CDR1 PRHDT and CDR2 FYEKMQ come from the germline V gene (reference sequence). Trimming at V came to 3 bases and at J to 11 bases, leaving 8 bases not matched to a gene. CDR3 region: CASSFADRVGAFF. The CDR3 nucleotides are TGTGCCAGCAGCTTCGCGGACAGGGTTGGGGCTTTCTTT.

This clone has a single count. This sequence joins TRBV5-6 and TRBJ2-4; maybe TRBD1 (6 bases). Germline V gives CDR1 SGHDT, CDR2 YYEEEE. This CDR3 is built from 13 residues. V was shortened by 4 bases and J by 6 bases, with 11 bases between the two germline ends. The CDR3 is CASSQDRINIQYF. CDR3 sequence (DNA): TGTGCCAGCAGCCAAGACAGGATAAACATTCAGTACTTC.

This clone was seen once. The CDR3 DNA follows: TGTGCCAGCAGCCAGACAAGACTACAGGGCCAAGGGGACACAGATACGCAGTATTTT. It translates to CASSQTRLQGQGDTDTQYF. This chain uses TRBV11-3 with TRBJ2-3; D possibly corresponds to TRBD1 (6 bases). Germline CDR1 reads SGHNT; CDR2 reads YENEEA. The length of the CDR3 is 19 residues. V was pared by 5 bases and J by 2 bases, with 26 bases between.

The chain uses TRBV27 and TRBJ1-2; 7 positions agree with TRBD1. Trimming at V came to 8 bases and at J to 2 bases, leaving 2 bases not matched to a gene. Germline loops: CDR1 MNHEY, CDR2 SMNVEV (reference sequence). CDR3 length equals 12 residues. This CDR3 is CASRDSNYGYTF. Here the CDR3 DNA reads TGTGCCAGCCGGGACAGCAACTATGGCTACACCTTC.

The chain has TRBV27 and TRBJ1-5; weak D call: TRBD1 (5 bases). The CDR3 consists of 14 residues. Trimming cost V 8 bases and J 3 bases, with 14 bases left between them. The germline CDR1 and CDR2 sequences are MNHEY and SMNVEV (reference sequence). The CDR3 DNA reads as TGTGCCAGCCGTAGCGGGGCGGCCAATCAGCCCCAGCATTTT. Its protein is CASRSGAANQPQHF.

The CDR3 DNA reads TGTGCCAGCAGCTTTAGCGGGGGGGGGAATGAGCAGTTCTTC. Its translation: CASSFSGGGNEQFF. The genes are TRBV7-6 and TRBJ2-1; TRBD2 matches 11 bases. The germline V gene has CDR1 SGHVS and CDR2 FNYEAQ. V trimming: 3 bases; J trimming: 7 bases; junction bases outside the gene matches: 2. The CDR3 consists of 14 residues.

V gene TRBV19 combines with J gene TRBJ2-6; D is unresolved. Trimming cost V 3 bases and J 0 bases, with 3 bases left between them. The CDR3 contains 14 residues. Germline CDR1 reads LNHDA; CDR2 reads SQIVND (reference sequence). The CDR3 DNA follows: TGTGCCAGTAGTATTAACTCTGGGGCCAACGTCCTGACTTTC. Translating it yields CASSINSGANVLTF.

CDR3 residues: CASSPTQGIAYEQYF. Here the CDR3 DNA reads TGTGCCAGCAGCCCGACACAGGGGATTGCCTACGAGCAGTACTTC. The gene calls are TRBV13 and TRBJ2-7; 7 bases fit TRBD1. Germline lookup yields CDR1 PRHDT and CDR2 FYEKMQ (reference sequence). Trimming cost V 5 bases and J 2 bases; bases outside gene matches: 9. CDR3 length: 15 residues.

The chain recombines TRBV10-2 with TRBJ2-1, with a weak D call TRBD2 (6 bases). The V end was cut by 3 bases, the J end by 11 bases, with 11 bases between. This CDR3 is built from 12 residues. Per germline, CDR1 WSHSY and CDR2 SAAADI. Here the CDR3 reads CASSDGGFQQFF. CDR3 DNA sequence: TGCGCCAGCAGTGACGGGGGATTCCAGCAGTTCTTC.

In DNA, the CDR3 is TGTGCCAGCAGCTTATCGGGTAGCGATATCCAAGAGACCCAGTACTTC. Amino acids: CASSLSGSDIQETQYF. V gene TRBV11-2 combines with J gene TRBJ2-5; TRBD2 is a possible D gene (5 bases). The CDR3 length is 16 residues. The germline V gene encodes CDR1 SGHAT and CDR2 FQNNGV. V was shortened by 2 bases and J by 1 base, with 14 bases between the two germline ends.

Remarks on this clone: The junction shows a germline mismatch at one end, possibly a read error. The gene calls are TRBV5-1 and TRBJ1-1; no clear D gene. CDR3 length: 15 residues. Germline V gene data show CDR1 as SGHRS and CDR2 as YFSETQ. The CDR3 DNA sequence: TGCGCCAGCAGCTTGGCGCAGGACTCGAACGCTGAAGCTTTCTTT. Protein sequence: CASSLAQDSNAEAFF.

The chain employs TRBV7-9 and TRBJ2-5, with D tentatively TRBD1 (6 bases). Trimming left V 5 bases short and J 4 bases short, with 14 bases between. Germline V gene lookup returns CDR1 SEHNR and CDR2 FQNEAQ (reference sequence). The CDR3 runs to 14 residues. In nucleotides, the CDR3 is TGTGCCAGCAGCCCTCAGGGGTCGTCAGAGACCCAGTACTTC. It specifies CASSPQGSSETQYF.

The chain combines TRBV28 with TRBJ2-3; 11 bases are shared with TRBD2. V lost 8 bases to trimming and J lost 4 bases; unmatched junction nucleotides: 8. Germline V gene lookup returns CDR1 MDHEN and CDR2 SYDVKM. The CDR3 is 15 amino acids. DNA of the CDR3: TGTGCCAGCGGTTATAGCGGGGGGGCCGCAGATACGCAGTATTTT. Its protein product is CASGYSGGAADTQYF.